One TCR beta chain is described in this entry. This clone has more than one count but fewer than ten. The clone's antigen remains unknown. Per-base quality was not reported, and no clone a single base away is much larger than it. These data come from a study of blood T cell repertoires in COVID-19 (dated by TCRdb to 2018 to 2020). Regarding the research as a whole: The collaborator samples originated in the United States, Italy and Spain and spanned the acute and convalescent phases of COVID-19. The material from the prospective study consisted of cDNA or gDNA derived from T cells, B-cell-depleted T cells, or PBMCs. Subjects who had been exposed to COVID-19, were actively infected with it, or had recovered from it provided the deeply sampled blood TCRbeta repertoires that made up the dataset. The repertoires were released in a freely available public database meant as a resource for research on the immune response to SARS-CoV-2. Samples were obtained from the ongoing ImmuneRACE study (first 160 participants) and from approximately 1,200 subjects provided by 6 global collaborators. A de-identified subject ID, COVID-19 status, age in years and sex were almost always included in the sample metadata. Where available, HLA class I and class II types were obtained from metadata supplied by the sample provider rather than from assay-based typing.

The CDR3 goes from the cysteine to the phenylalanine over 15 residues. Here the CDR3 DNA is all that survives: 45 bases in frame from base 1. From a lookup of the germline V gene, CDR1 and CDR2 are MGHRA and YSYEKL. After removal of 0 bases from V and 7 bases from J, the junction retains 5 bases not matched to a gene. Collaborating institutions collected whole blood in K2EDTA tubes following their own protocols. For TCRbeta analysis, collaborator samples were shipped as frozen whole blood, as isolated PBMCs, or as DNA extracted from either sample type. The immunoSEQ Assay, a bias-controlled multiplex PCR, was used to amplify TCRbeta CDR3 regions from genomic DNA. The published analysis was carried out like this. Nucleated cell counts per sample were estimated from amplification of reference gene primers within the assay. To quantify the absolute abundance of each unique TCRbeta CDR3 rearrangement, sequence reads were collapsed and filtered. Productive Simpson clonality was computed per sample as the square root of Simpson's diversity index over productive rearrangements. In TCRdb, the immuneACCESS table is reduced to in-frame sequences with V and J assigned. These tables do not hold every clone; where another copy was compared, an unresolved V gene accounts for under half, and the others remain unexplained. V and J calls and clone size are given by that table; D and trimming were obtained from the DNA. For this sample the table gives roughly 93,000 clones, of which about 90% were detected only once. Together, the top ten hold 0.85% to 1.2% of the sample.

Findings and caveats that apply to the study as a whole: The amount of clinical and demographic metadata varied by source and participant and was provided uncurated.

The sequence was obtained from a human donor in a cohort sampled during active COVID-19. This receptor chain uses TRBV4-1 and TRBJ1-5; TRBD1 lines up with 8 middle nucleotides. Sequenced sample: peripheral blood. The CDR3 reads CASSQDSGGGQPQHF. Here is the DNA: TGCGCCAGCAGCCAAGATTCAGGGGGCGGACAGCCCCAGCATTTT.